The clone carrying this T cell receptor (beta chain) was recorded a few times. No antigen is known for it. The data are from a study of identical twins. The study, taken as a whole, reports: Analyses of zero insertions could, in part, be confounded by invariant MAIT and iNKT cells. Fewer insertions marked abundant cord blood beta clonotypes; young adult naive trended weakly, memory not at all.

Germline loops: CDR1 SQVTM, CDR2 ANQGSEA. The CDR3 totals 12 residues. Trimming at V came to 3 bases and at J to 8 bases, leaving 6 bases not matched to a gene. Through template switching, a universal primer site was introduced, and the cDNA contained unique molecular identifiers. MiXCR was run by TCRdb on the 5' RACE reads, yielding one entry per CDR3 protein. The sample has approximately 700,000 distinct CDR3 sequences, roughly 20% seen once. These data also featured in a second study, about T cells expressing NK-cell markers. As that study records: For roughly 6 donors, the dominant NKG2C+ clonotypes made up roughly 1.0-8% of their CD8+ T cells.

The sequence was collected from a woman under 30 in good health. The chain carries TRBV29-1 and TRBJ1-2; 7 bases are a match to TRBD1. Sequences were obtained from PBMCs. This CDR3 reads CSVERQGGGYTF. The CDR3 nucleotides are TGCAGCGTTGAGAGACAGGGAGGCGGCTACACCTTC.